This is a list of T cell receptor beta chains from one sample in a study of T cell repertoires in cytomegalovirus infection. TCRdb re-analysed the reads in MiXCR, keeping a single row per CDR3 protein. The top ten clones hold approximately 13% of a sample with fewer than 550,000 distinct CDR3 sequences, around 27% of them seen once. Sequencing was performed on PBMCs. All receptors derive from a human donor in good health (CMV status not recorded). Some clones in this sample may be carry-over from other donors' samples. The CDR3 runs from the conserved cysteine through the conserved F or W. A D gene is named only where the DNA matches it firmly. Clone size is given for some rows only: seen once, a few or many times, or a class if the clone is expanded.

length	V	J	size	D	CDR3	DNA
17	TRBV12-3/TRBV12-4	TRBJ2-2	-	-	CASSPPRVDALTGELFF	TGTGCCAGCAGTCCCCCCCGAGTAGACGCCCTCACCGGGGAGCTGTTTTTT
18	TRBV7-2	TRBJ1-3	many	TRBD1	CASSFLDRGISSGNTIYF	TGTGCCAGCAGCTTTTTGGACAGGGGGATTTCGTCTGGAAACACCATATATTTT
13	TRBV4-2	TRBJ2-3	few	-	CASSQVGADTQYF	TGTGCCAGCAGCCAAGTGGGGGCAGATACGCAGTATTTT
15	TRBV7-9	TRBJ2-3	-	TRBD2	CASSFGLAGADTQYF	TGTGCCAGCAGCTTTGGACTAGCGGGAGCCGATACGCAGTATTTT
18	TRBV25-1	TRBJ2-3	few	TRBD2	CASSGLAGGILSTDTQYF	TGTGCCAGCAGTGGACTAGCGGGAGGGATCCTTAGCACAGATACGCAGTATTTT
15	TRBV19	TRBJ2-6	-	-	CASSMSGAGANVLTF	TGTGCCAGTAGTATGTCGGGGGCTGGGGCCAACGTCCTGACTTTC
16	TRBV29-1	TRBJ2-1	-	-	CSVEDSRIAPYNEQFF	TGCAGCGTTGAAGATTCGAGAATAGCGCCCTACAATGAGCAGTTCTTC
19	TRBV6-6	TRBJ2-5	few	TRBD2	CASSYRTGTSGRRFETQYF	TGTGCCAGCAGTTACCGTACCGGGACTAGCGGGAGGAGATTCGAGACCCAGTACTTC
12	TRBV20-1	TRBJ1-2	-	-	CSALQTDYGYTF	TGCAGTGCTCTCCAGACAGATTATGGCTACACCTTC
18	TRBV7-2	TRBJ2-2	many	TRBD2	CASSAGLAGGLSTGELFF	TGTGCCAGCAGCGCGGGACTAGCGGGAGGGCTTTCCACCGGGGAGCTGTTTTTT
16	TRBV5-6	TRBJ1-5	-	TRBD1	CASSLRWDREDQPQHF	TGTGCCAGCAGCCTGCGTTGGGACAGGGAAGATCAGCCCCAGCATTTT
14	TRBV7-9	TRBJ1-1	few	TRBD1	CASSLTGERAEAFF	TGTGCCAGCAGCTTAACAGGGGAAAGGGCTGAAGCTTTCTTT
15	TRBV4-1	TRBJ2-5	-	TRBD2	CASSPPGTRGETQYF	TGCGCCAGCAGCCCGCCGGGGACTAGGGGGGAGACCCAGTACTTC
18	TRBV10-3	TRBJ2-2	few	TRBD2	CAIKGTSGRGGFAGELFF	TGTGCCATCAAGGGGACTAGCGGGAGGGGAGGATTTGCCGGGGAGCTGTTTTTT
12	TRBV7-2	TRBJ1-3	medium-sized	-	CASGGSGNTIYF	TGTGCCAGCGGAGGCAGTGGAAACACCATATATTTT
16	TRBV6-2/TRBV6-3	TRBJ2-7	-	TRBD1	CASSRSSVTGTYEQYF	TGTGCCAGCAGTCGCTCCTCGGTGACAGGGACCTACGAGCAGTACTTC
15	TRBV28	TRBJ2-4	-	TRBD1	CASSPGGIPKNIQYF	TGTGCCAGCAGCCCAGGGGGCATACCCAAAAACATTCAGTACTTC
14	TRBV7-2	TRBJ1-2	many	TRBD1	CASSPSQGNYGYTF	TGTGCCAGCAGCCCTTCACAGGGGAACTATGGCTACACCTTC
16	TRBV29-1	TRBJ2-7	-	-	CSASGQPGTPGFEQYF	TGCAGCGCCTCCGGACAGCCCGGGACTCCGGGCTTCGAGCAGTACTTC
17	TRBV6-7	TRBJ2-5	-	TRBD2	CASSYRLADAYQETQYF	TGTGCCAGCAGTTACAGGCTAGCGGATGCGTACCAAGAGACCCAGTACTTC
15	TRBV4-1	TRBJ1-1	-	-	CASSQARGANTEAFF	TGCGCCAGCAGCCAAGCGCGGGGAGCCAACACTGAAGCTTTCTTT
16	TRBV6-2/TRBV6-3	TRBJ2-1	once	-	CASRPPRGRVGNEQFF	TGTGCCAGCCGGCCCCCCAGGGGCCGAGTGGGCAATGAGCAGTTCTTC
16	TRBV7-2	TRBJ1-2	once	TRBD1	CASSLLWQGARDGYTF	TGTGCCAGCAGCTTATTATGGCAGGGGGCGAGGGATGGCTACACCTTC
13	TRBV10-3	TRBJ1-6	few	TRBD1	CANRDRTNSPLHF	TGTGCCAACCGGGACAGAACAAATTCACCCCTCCACTTT
15	TRBV18	TRBJ1-1	many	TRBD1	CASSPPEDRGTEAFF	TGTGCCAGCTCACCACCGGAGGACAGGGGCACTGAAGCTTTCTTT
14	TRBV24-1	TRBJ2-1	few	-	CATSDRRALDEQFF	TGTGCCACCAGTGATCGCCGGGCCCTCGATGAGCAGTTCTTC
17	TRBV19	TRBJ2-1	-	TRBD2	CASRALIAGTSYNEQFF	TGTGCCAGTAGGGCACTTATAGCGGGAACTTCCTACAATGAGCAGTTCTTC
16	TRBV7-3	TRBJ2-1	few	TRBD2	CASSLTPAGLRNEQFF	TGTGCCAGCAGCTTAACACCCGCGGGACTACGGAATGAGCAGTTCTTC
12	TRBV10-3	TRBJ2-5	-	-	CAISESMKTQYF	TGTGCCATCAGTGAGTCGATGAAGACCCAGTACTTC
11	TRBV29-1	TRBJ2-7	-	-	CSVSRSYEQYF	TGCAGCGTTTCGCGGAGCTACGAGCAGTACTTC
12	TRBV30	TRBJ2-5	-	-	CAWSLGQETQYF	TGTGCCTGGAGTCTGGGTCAGGAGACCCAGTACTTC
15	TRBV12-5	TRBJ2-5	-	-	CASGLSPRTEETQYF	TGTGCTAGTGGTTTGTCCCCTCGGACGGAGGAGACCCAGTACTTC
14	TRBV12-3/TRBV12-4	TRBJ1-6	-	TRBD1	CASRLISGGSPLHF	TGTGCCAGCCGCTTAATTTCAGGGGGTTCACCCCTCCACTTT
14	TRBV2	TRBJ2-5	few	-	CASIPRGSQETQYF	TGTGCCAGCATCCCCCGAGGCAGTCAAGAGACCCAGTACTTC
16	TRBV6-6	TRBJ2-2	-	-	CASSKQPGLSSGELFF	TGTGCCAGCAGTAAACAACCGGGACTTTCCTCCGGGGAGCTGTTTTTT
13	TRBV7-2	TRBJ1-5	many	-	CASSSQSDQPQHF	TGTGCCAGCAGCTCGCAGTCGGATCAGCCCCAGCATTTT
16	TRBV6-2/TRBV6-3	TRBJ2-3	few	TRBD2	CASSYSAGRRADTQYF	TGTGCCAGCAGTTACTCGGCCGGGAGGAGGGCAGATACGCAGTATTTT
15	TRBV20-1	TRBJ2-3	few	-	CSARDSGGVTDTQYF	TGCAGTGCTAGAGATAGTGGCGGAGTCACAGATACGCAGTATTTT
15	TRBV7-6	TRBJ2-5	-	TRBD1	CVSSRDRRYLGTQYF	TGTGTCAGCAGCCGGGACAGACGCTATCTGGGGACCCAGTACTTC
13	TRBV6-2/TRBV6-3	TRBJ1-1	few	-	CVTGTPINREAFF	TGTGTAACCGGGACACCGATCAACCGTGAAGCTTTCTTT
14	TRBV6-6	TRBJ2-7	many	-	CASSYSRQSYEQYF	TGTGCCAGCAGTTACTCGCGACAGTCCTACGAGCAGTACTTC
16	TRBV19	TRBJ2-6	-	-	CASSWRSSPGANVLTF	TGTGCCAGTAGTTGGAGGAGCTCTCCTGGGGCCAACGTCCTGACTTTC
16	TRBV12-3/TRBV12-4	TRBJ1-3	few	-	CASSLSVPSSGNTIYF	TGTGCCAGCAGTTTGTCAGTTCCAAGCTCTGGAAACACCATATATTTT
16	TRBV7-8	TRBJ2-1	many	TRBD2	CASSLGRLAGGYEQFF	TGTGCCAGCAGCTTAGGGAGACTAGCGGGAGGGTATGAGCAGTTCTTC
13	TRBV7-3	TRBJ1-6	few	-	CASSLLPASPLHF	TGTGCCAGCAGCTTATTGCCAGCTTCACCCCTCCACTTT
12	TRBV7-9	TRBJ2-3	many	-	CASSSIPDTQYF	TGTGCCAGCAGCTCGATCCCAGATACGCAGTATTTT
15	TRBV7-2	TRBJ2-5	few	-	CASSPTYSALETQYF	TGTGCCAGCAGCCCAACATACAGCGCGTTGGAGACCCAGTACTTC
14	TRBV27	TRBJ1-2	few	-	CASSSTIVNYGYTF	TGTGCCAGCAGCTCCACTATAGTAAACTATGGCTACACCTTC
15	TRBV7-9	TRBJ2-7	-	-	CASSLGPAGLYEQYF	TGTGCCAGCAGCTTAGGGCCGGCAGGGCTCTACGAGCAGTACTTC
18	TRBV12-3/TRBV12-4	TRBJ1-1	many	-	CASSLEPQLRGRGTEAFF	TGTGCCAGCAGTCTAGAGCCCCAACTTCGGGGGCGCGGCACTGAAGCTTTCTTT
15	TRBV6-6	TRBJ2-5	-	-	CASSYSSRGQETQYF	TGTGCCAGCAGTTACTCGTCGAGGGGACAAGAGACCCAGTACTTC
14	TRBV2	TRBJ1-1	few	TRBD1	CASSGDRRTAEAFF	TGTGCCAGCAGTGGGGACAGGAGAACGGCTGAAGCTTTCTTT
13	TRBV7-2	TRBJ1-5	few	-	CASSLRANQPQHF	TGTGCCAGCAGCCTCCGGGCGAATCAGCCCCAGCATTTT
12	TRBV18	TRBJ1-1	-	-	CASSPIEDEAFF	TGTGCCAGCTCACCAATCGAAGATGAAGCTTTCTTT